This TCR beta chain was recorded in a study of blood T cell repertoires in COVID-19. The wider study: Sample material is recorded as cDNA or gDNA derived from T cells, B-cell-depleted T cells, or PBMCs.

TCRdb's copy holds only in-frame clones and misses some; the assay was immunoSEQ multiplex PCR. Of around 150,000 clones listed, about 88% were seen once; the top ten hold roughly 2.5%. This CDR3 has 18 residues. The ends lost 3 bases at V and 9 bases at J; junction bases unmatched: 18. The germline gives CDR1 SGHRS, CDR2 YFSETQ. The rearrangement links TRBV5-1 to TRBJ1-1, with 12 bases fitting TRBD1. This clonotype was obtained from a human donor with COVID-19, enrolled during active disease. The donor label of this sample is uncertain. The sample consisted of peripheral blood. CDR3: CASSSEPKKGTGGLQAFF. For the CDR3, the DNA is TGCGCCAGCAGCTCTGAACCCAAAAAGGGGACAGGGGGCTTGCAAGCTTTCTTT.